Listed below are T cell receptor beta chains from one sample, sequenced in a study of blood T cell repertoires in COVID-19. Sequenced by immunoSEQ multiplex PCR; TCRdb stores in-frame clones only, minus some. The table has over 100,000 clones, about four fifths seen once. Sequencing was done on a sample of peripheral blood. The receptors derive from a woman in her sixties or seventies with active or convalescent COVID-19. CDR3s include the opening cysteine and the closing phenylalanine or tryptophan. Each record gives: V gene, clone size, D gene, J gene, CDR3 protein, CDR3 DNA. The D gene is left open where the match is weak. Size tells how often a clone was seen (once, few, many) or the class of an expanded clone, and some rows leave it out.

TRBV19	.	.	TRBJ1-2	CASSMIAVTHGYTF	TGTGCCAGTAGTATGATAGCTGTGACCCATGGCTACACCTTC
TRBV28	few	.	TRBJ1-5	CASSLAAYSNQPQHF	TGTGCCAGCAGTTTGGCGGCTTATAGCAATCAGCCCCAGCATTTT
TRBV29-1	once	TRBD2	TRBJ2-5	CSVVGGWVGETQYF	TGCAGCGTTGTGGGGGGGTGGGTCGGAGAGACCCAGTACTTC
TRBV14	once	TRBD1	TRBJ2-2	CASSQDDRGYTGELFF	TGTGCCAGCAGCCAAGATGACAGGGGATACACCGGGGAGCTGTTTTTT
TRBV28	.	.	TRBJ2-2	CASSLRASYTGELFF	TGTGCCAGCAGTTTAAGGGCTAGCTACACCGGGGAGCTGTTTTTT
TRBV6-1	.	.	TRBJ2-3	CASSEARVTDTQYF	TGTGCCAGCAGTGAAGCGAGGGTCACAGATACGCAGTATTTT
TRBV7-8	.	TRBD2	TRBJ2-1	CASSATSGRGQFF	TGTGCCAGCAGCGCAACTAGCGGGAGAGGGCAGTTCTTC
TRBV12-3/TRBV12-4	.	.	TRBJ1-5	CASSLSGQPQHF	TGTGCCAGCAGTTTAAGCGGCCAGCCCCAGCATTTT
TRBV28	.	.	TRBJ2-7	CASSPRLYEQYF	TGTGCCAGCAGTCCCCGGTTATACGAGCAGTACTTC
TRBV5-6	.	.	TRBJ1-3	CASSPTTSSGNTIYF	TGTGCCAGCAGCCCAACCACGAGCTCTGGAAACACCATATATTTT
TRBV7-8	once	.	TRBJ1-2	CASSDGGGNYGYTF	TGTGCCAGCAGCGATGGGGGGGGTAACTATGGCTACACCTTC
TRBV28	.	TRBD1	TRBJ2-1	CASSLWTGGRNEQFF	TGTGCCAGCAGTTTATGGACAGGGGGAAGGAATGAGCAGTTCTTC
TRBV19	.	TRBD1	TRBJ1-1	CASSTWTGGYTEAFF	TGTGCCAGTAGTACATGGACAGGGGGCTACACTGAAGCTTTCTTT
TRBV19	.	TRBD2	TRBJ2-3	CASKVAGLTDTQYF	TGTGCCAGTAAGGTAGCGGGACTCACAGATACGCAGTATTTT
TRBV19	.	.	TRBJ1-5	CASTSPGVYNQPQHF	TGTGCCAGTACCTCCCCCGGGGTCTACAATCAGCCCCAGCATTTT
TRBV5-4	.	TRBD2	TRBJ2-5	CASSLTGGGETQYF	TGTGCCAGCAGCCTGACGGGGGGTGGGGAGACCCAGTACTTC
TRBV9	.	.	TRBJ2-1	CASSPHRGKEQFF	TGTGCCAGCAGCCCCCACCGGGGAAAGGAGCAGTTCTTC
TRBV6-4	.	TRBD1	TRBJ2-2	CASSDDRANTGELFF	TGTGCCAGCAGTGACGACAGGGCGAACACCGGGGAGCTGTTTTTT
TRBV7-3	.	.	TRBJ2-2	CASSSSGLTPTGELFF	TGTGCCAGCAGCTCGTCAGGACTAACACCGACCGGGGAGCTGTTTTTT
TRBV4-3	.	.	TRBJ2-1	CASSQSGGYNEQFF	TGCGCCAGCAGCCAGAGCGGAGGCTACAATGAGCAGTTCTTC
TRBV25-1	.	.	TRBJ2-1	CASSESFGPGYNEQFF	TGTGCCAGCAGTGAATCGTTCGGCCCGGGGTACAATGAGCAGTTCTTC
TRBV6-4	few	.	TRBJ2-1	CASSRREGLSYNEQFF	TGTGCCAGCAGCCGACGGGAAGGGCTTTCTTACAATGAGCAGTTCTTC
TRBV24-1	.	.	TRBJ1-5	CATSDQTVLQPQHF	TGTGCCACCAGTGACCAGACAGTGCTTCAGCCCCAGCATTTT
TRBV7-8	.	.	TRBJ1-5	CASSLSQGSNQPQHF	TGTGCCAGCAGCTTATCACAGGGTAGCAATCAGCCCCAGCATTTT
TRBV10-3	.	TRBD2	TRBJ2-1	CAISDASGFLEEQFF	TGTGCCATCAGTGATGCTAGCGGTTTCCTTGAGGAGCAGTTCTTC
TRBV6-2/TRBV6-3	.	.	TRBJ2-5	CASSYRVGGPQYF	TGTGCCAGCAGTTACAGGGTGGGGGGGCCTCAGTACTTC
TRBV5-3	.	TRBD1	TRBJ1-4	CARSNGTGRTLFF	TGTGCCAGAAGCAATGGGACAGGGAGGACACTGTTTTTT
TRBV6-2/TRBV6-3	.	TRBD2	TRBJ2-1	CASSYTTSGRELRNEQFF	TGTGCCAGCAGTTACACGACTAGCGGGAGGGAGCTTAGGAATGAGCAGTTCTTC
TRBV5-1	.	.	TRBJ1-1	CASSWGEMNTEAFF	TGCGCCAGCAGCTGGGGGGAGATGAACACTGAAGCTTTCTTT
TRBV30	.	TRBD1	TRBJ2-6	CAWKTGSGANVLTF	TGTGCCTGGAAGACAGGGTCTGGGGCCAACGTCCTGACTTTC
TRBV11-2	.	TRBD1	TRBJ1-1	CASSSIPGTGPMNTEAFF	TGTGCCAGCAGCTCTATTCCCGGGACAGGGCCCATGAACACTGAAGCTTTCTTT
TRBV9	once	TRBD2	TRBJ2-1	CASSVGTSGGAGEQFF	TGTGCCAGCAGCGTAGGGACTAGCGGGGGGGCTGGTGAGCAGTTCTTC
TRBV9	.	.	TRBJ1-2	CASSAQGYGYTF	TGTGCCAGCAGCGCTCAGGGCTATGGCTACACCTTC
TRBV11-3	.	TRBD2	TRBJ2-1	CASSSGAGGSYNEQFF	TGTGCCAGCAGCTCAGGAGCGGGAGGCTCCTACAATGAGCAGTTCTTC
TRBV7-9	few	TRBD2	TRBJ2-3	CASSLAHGTSGRAATQYF	TGTGCCAGCAGCTTAGCCCACGGGACTAGCGGGAGGGCCGCTACGCAGTATTTT
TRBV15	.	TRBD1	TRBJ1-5	CATSREVTGVRPQHF	TGTGCCACCAGCAGAGAAGTGACAGGGGTTCGGCCCCAGCATTTT
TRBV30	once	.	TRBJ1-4	CAWSEERRGELFF	TGTGCCTGGAGCGAGGAGAGGCGGGGTGAACTGTTTTTT
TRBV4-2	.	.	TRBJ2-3	CASSQAGGQGLDTQYF	TGTGCCAGCAGCCAAGCCGGCGGGCAGGGGTTAGATACGCAGTATTTT
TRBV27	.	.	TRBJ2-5	CASSYRTTTPGETQYF	TGTGCCAGCAGTTACCGGACAACGACCCCAGGAGAGACCCAGTACTTC
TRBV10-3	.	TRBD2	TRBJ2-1	CAIQTGGDEQFF	TGTGCCATCCAAACCGGGGGGGATGAGCAGTTCTTC
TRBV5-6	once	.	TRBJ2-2	CASSLGSETGELFF	TGTGCCAGCAGCCTGGGGAGTGAAACCGGGGAGCTGTTTTTT
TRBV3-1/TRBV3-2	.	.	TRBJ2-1	CASSRRQGGNEQFF	TGTGCCAGCAGCCGAAGACAGGGAGGAAATGAGCAGTTCTTC
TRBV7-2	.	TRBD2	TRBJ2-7	CASSLADGDYLLEQYF	TGTGCCAGCAGCTTAGCCGACGGGGACTACCTTCTCGAGCAGTACTTC
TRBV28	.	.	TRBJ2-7	CASTGSQYEQYF	TGTGCCAGCACCGGGAGTCAGTACGAGCAGTACTTC
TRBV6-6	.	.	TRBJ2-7	CASSYSRLVDEQYF	TGTGCCAGCAGTTACTCGCGACTAGTCGACGAGCAGTACTTC
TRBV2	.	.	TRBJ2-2	CASQIAANTGELFF	TGTGCCAGCCAGATAGCAGCGAACACCGGGGAGCTGTTTTTT
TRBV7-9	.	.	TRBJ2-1	CASSLGWERSNEQFF	TGTGCCAGCAGCTTGGGGTGGGAGAGGAGTAATGAGCAGTTCTTC
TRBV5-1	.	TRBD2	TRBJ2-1	CASSTALAGGNNEQFF	TGCGCCAGCAGCACCGCACTAGCGGGGGGCAACAATGAGCAGTTCTTC
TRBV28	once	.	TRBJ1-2	CASRIGGGASNYGYTF	TGTGCCAGCAGAATAGGCGGGGGAGCTTCAAACTATGGCTACACCTTC
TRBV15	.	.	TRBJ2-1	CATSRDRASGNEQFF	TGTGCCACCAGCAGAGATCGCGCGTCGGGGAATGAGCAGTTCTTC
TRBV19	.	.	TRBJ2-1	CASSIARNNEQFF	TGTGCCAGTAGTATTGCCAGAAACAATGAGCAGTTCTTC
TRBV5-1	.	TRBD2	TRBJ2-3	CASSFLAGGRGTQYF	TGCGCCAGCAGCTTCTTAGCGGGGGGCCGGGGTACGCAGTATTTT
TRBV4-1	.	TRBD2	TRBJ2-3	CASSQSTSGGSTDTQYF	TGCGCCAGCAGCCAATCGACTAGCGGGGGATCCACAGATACGCAGTATTTT
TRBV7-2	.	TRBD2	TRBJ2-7	CASTRSSGSYEQYF	TGTGCCAGCACCCGTTCTAGCGGGAGCTACGAGCAGTACTTC
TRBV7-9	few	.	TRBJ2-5	CASSLASVVQETQYF	TGTGCCAGCAGCTTAGCGTCGGTCGTCCAAGAGACCCAGTACTTC
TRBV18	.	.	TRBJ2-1	CASSRWGGLNEQFF	TGTGCCAGCTCCAGGTGGGGGGGCCTCAATGAGCAGTTCTTC
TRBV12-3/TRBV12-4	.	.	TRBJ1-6	CASSPFVGSPLHF	TGTGCCAGCAGCCCTTTTGTCGGTTCACCCCTCCACTTT
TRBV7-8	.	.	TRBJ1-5	CASSLDTTDYSNQPQHF	TGTGCCAGCAGCTTAGATACGACAGATTATAGCAATCAGCCCCAGCATTTT
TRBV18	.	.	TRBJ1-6	CASSPQAGRNSPLHF	TGTGCCAGCTCACCACAGGCAGGCCGCAATTCACCCCTCCACTTT